This T cell receptor (beta chain) was recorded in a study of blood T cell repertoires in COVID-19. Study in general: There were acute and convalescent COVID-19 samples, and they came from the United States, Italy and Spain. In each case, the material was cDNA or gDNA derived from T cells, B-cell-depleted T cells, or PBMCs.

After removal of 4 bases from V and 6 bases from J, the junction contained 4 bases not matched to a gene. The CDR3 totals 14 residues. CDR1 SGHRS and CDR2 YFSETQ come from the germline V gene. Study processing details: Amplified reference gene primers provided the basis for estimating nucleated cell counts. Data came from immunoSEQ multiplex PCR; TCRdb stores just in-frame clones and leaves some out. The DNA gave D and trimming, while V, J and clone size come from that table. This table holds approximately 250,000 clones, 83% found once. This sequence was found in a human donor in a cohort sampled during active COVID-19. This chain connects TRBV5-1 to TRBJ2-5; 12 nucleotides match TRBD2. The source material was peripheral blood. CDR3 protein: CASSPGLAGQTQYF. CDR3 nucleotides: TGCGCCAGCAGCCCGGGACTAGCGGGTCAGACCCAGTACTTC.